The subject of this entry is one T cell receptor (beta chain). It has no known antigen specificity. No base qualities exist here, and no much larger clone lies one base off it. The source of the sample is a study of shared T cell receptors in the human thymus (dated by TCRdb to the early 2020s). As for the study more broadly: The study examined how self-reactive, shared T-cell receptor alpha chains are generated in the human thymus.

To prepare the library, the immunoSEQ multiplex PCR assay was applied. TCRdb limited this immuneACCESS table to in-frame rearrangements with V and J called. A share of clones is missing; checked studies link under half to unresolved V genes, and the rest is unexplained. The table for this sample lists about 660,000 clones; around 87% of them were counted only once. 0.0094% of the sample goes to the ten largest clones. These data also featured in a second study, about human thymus T cells. The second study reports: The donors were immunologically healthy infants in Finland who had open corrective cardiac surgery for congenital heart defects. The thymus tissue came from surgical resects taken out during corrective cardiac surgery. Both the thymic and the peripheral blood repertoires appeared to show biased V and J gene segment usage. According to the related research, thymic TCR repertoires were highly overlapping among unrelated individuals. The study described the TCR alpha and beta repertoires in under 10 infant thymus samples and a few matching peripheral blood samples. Donor ages ranged from about 6 to 250 days, and the cohort comprised six or seven male and a couple of female infants. After being mechanically released from the tissue, thymocytes were kept at -70 degrees C in pellets of roughly 10-30 million cells. Genomic DNA was extracted from frozen cell pellets with a QIAsymphony instrument. The immunoSEQ multiplex PCR assay was used to amplify the TCRB and TCRAD loci from a standardized amount of quality-controlled genomic DNA. Amplicons spanned the V(D)J region at a length sufficient to cover the CDR3 and identify V and J genes. The amplicons were sequenced on an Illumina platform via the commercial immunoSEQ service. Primer bias and sequencing errors were corrected as previously described, and TCRAD and TCRB were defined on the basis of the IMGT database. Repertoires were analysed with immunoSEQ Analyzer 3.0 and VDJTools, covering basic statistics, V/J segment usage, diversity estimates, rarefaction and pairwise overlap. Diversity was estimated with Chao1, ChaoE, Efron-Thisted, Shannon and inverse Simpson indices, and also on datasets down-sampled to the smallest sample. Repertoire overlap was determined by strict matching of CDR3 nucleotide sequence, V gene and J gene, and Jaccard-based multidimensional scaling clustering was applied. On average, thymus samples yielded 650,000 to 1,000,000 unique TCRB clonotypes, whereas blood samples yielded 65,000 to 100,000.

The sequenced sample was thymocytes. The TCR sequence derives from a boy under three years old with a congenital heart defect. Donor details come from another sample of the same person, matched by shared clones.

The sequence in DNA is TGCGCCAGCAGCCCCGGGACAGTCACGGACAGTGACATTCAGTACTTC. Its product reads: CASSPGTVTDSDIQYF. The chain is assembled from TRBV5-1 and TRBJ2-4; TRBD1 aligns with 7 central bases. Trimming accounts for 4 bases at V and 8 bases at J, while the number of junction bases matched to no gene is 15. CDR3 length: 16 amino acids, cysteine to phenylalanine. Kept here is only the CDR3 DNA, which spans 48 bases and is read in frame from base 1. CDR1 SGHRS and CDR2 YFSETQ are derived from the germline V gene.